Below, 22 T cell receptor beta chains from the same sample are listed, as sequenced in a study of beta chain features in type 1 diabetes. Findings and limits, study-wide: Significant though moderate, a shortening of TCRB CDR3s appeared in all four CD4+ subsets of Type 1 diabetes patients.

Their cognate antigens are unknown. Expressed TCRB transcripts got sequenced, as all isolated RNA was reverse transcribed. This table comes from immunoSEQ multiplex PCR, and its TCRdb copy is limited to in-frame clones, with some not included. The profile covers hundreds of thousands of clones, with roughly 13% appearing a single time and just under 0.04% taken by the ten largest. Sequences were obtained from naive CD4+ T cells from blood. The receptors derive from a man aged 18 to 29 with type 1 diabetes.

A note on this clone: Other DNA sequences within the sample encode an identical CDR3. The V gene is TRBV9, the J gene TRBJ1-2; TRBD1 matches 7 bases. The CDR3 is made up of 13 amino acids. Trimming removed 2 bases from V and 6 bases from J; junction bases left unmatched: 4. In germline, CDR1 is SGDLS, CDR2 YYNGEE. Here the CDR3 reads CASSVVQGNGYTF. CDR3 bases: TGTGCCAGCAGCGTCGTACAGGGGAATGGCTACACCTTC.

The chain couples TRBV7-6 to TRBJ1-1, with 9 bases that match TRBD1. With V trimmed by 5 bases and J by 5 bases, 12 bases remained unmatched. Germline CDR1 and CDR2: SGHVS and FNYEAQ. This CDR3 spans 16 amino acids. This CDR3 reads CASSLRDRAILTEAFF. In DNA form, the CDR3 reads TGTGCCAGCAGCCTCCGGGACAGGGCGATACTTACTGAAGCTTTCTTT.

This clone was recorded a few times. The V and J genes are TRBV7-2 and TRBJ2-5, with TRBD2 as a possible D gene (6 bases). V gave up 7 bases and J gave up 2 bases, with 17 bases separating them. This CDR3 is built from 15 residues. Per germline, CDR1 SGHTA and CDR2 FQGNSA. Written as DNA, the CDR3 is TGTGCCAGCATTTACCATGGGACTCTACAAGAGACCCAGTACTTC. Translation gives CASIYHGTLQETQYF.

This clone occurred a few times. The gene calls are TRBV27 and TRBJ2-3; possible D gene TRBD2, 7 bases. Germline loops: CDR1 MNHEY, CDR2 SMNVEV (reference sequence). The CDR3 runs 13 residues. The ends were cut back, 8 bases at V and 5 bases at J, with 14 bases in the middle. The CDR3 nucleotides are TGTGCCAGCCAACTAGGGGGGGGAGATACGCAGTATTTT. The encoded protein is CASQLGGGDTQYF.

V and J are TRBV28 and TRBJ1-4; D unclear. Deletions cut 5 bases from V and 7 bases from J, with 14 bases between. Germline V CDR1 and CDR2: MDHEN, SYDVKM. The CDR3 has 14 amino acids. This CDR3 reads CASSALRPSEKLFF. The CDR3 nucleotides are TGTGCCAGCAGTGCCCTAAGGCCCAGTGAAAAACTGTTTTTT.

This clone came up a few times. This chain uses TRBV4-3 with TRBJ2-5, with D uncertain. The CDR3 has 14 amino acids. CDR1 and CDR2 from the germline V gene are LGHNA and YSLEER. V lost 0 bases and J 0 bases, leaving 5 bases between the germline ends. The DNA of the CDR3 is TGCGCCAGCAGCCAAGATACCAACCAAGAGACCCAGTACTTC. It is translated as CASSQDTNQETQYF.

Only a few counts were recorded for this clone. This chain links TRBV7-9 with TRBJ1-1; TRBD1 is a possible D gene (5 bases). The CDR3 sequence is 14 residues long. V was clipped by 9 bases and J by 1 base, with 15 bases between them. Germline CDR1 and CDR2: SEHNR and FQNEAQ (reference sequence). The chain's CDR3 is CASQPRGQNTEAFF. For the CDR3, the DNA is TGTGCCAGTCAACCGCGGGGCCAGAACACTGAAGCTTTCTTT. Drawing the rest from reference TRBV7-9 and TRBJ1-1, the complete variable domain is DTGVSQNPRHKITKRGQNVTFRCDPISEHNRLYWYRQTLGQGPEFLTYFQNEAQLEKSRLLSDRFSAERPKGSFSTLEIQRTEQGDSAMYLCASQPRGQNTEAFFGQGTRLTVV.

The chain has TRBV5-4 and TRBJ2-3, with D perhaps being TRBD1 or TRBD2 (5 bases each). Germline V gene sequence: CDR1 SGHNT, CDR2 YYREEE (reference sequence). The CDR3 spans 15 residues. Trimming cost V 3 bases and J 4 bases, with 15 bases left between them. In DNA form, the CDR3 reads TGTGCCAGCAGCTCCGGGACCCAAGGGGCAGATACGCAGTATTTT. Its translation is CASSSGTQGADTQYF. The full variable domain, with the rest looked up from reference TRBV5-4 and TRBJ2-3, is ETGVTQSPTHLIKTRGQQVTLRCSSQSGHNTVSWYQQALGQGPQFIFQYYREEENGRGNFPPRFSGLQFPNYSSELNVNALELDDSALYLCASSSGTQGADTQYFGPGTRLTVL.

The chain has TRBV12-2 and TRBJ1-2. TRBV12-2 is shown as a pseudogene. The CDR3 totals 11 residues. The CDR3 DNA follows: TGTGCAAGTCGCTTAGTGTTGGGCTACACCTTC. It specifies CASRLVLGYTF.

This clone was detected only a few times. The chain is built from TRBV7-9 and TRBJ2-4; the match to TRBD1 covers 7 bases. V lost 7 bases and J lost 7; bases outside the gene matches: 13. CDR1 is SEHNR, CDR2 FQNEAQ, per germline (reference sequence). This CDR3 has 15 amino acids. The CDR3 sequence: CASTKGGGRGNIQYF. For the CDR3, the DNA is TGTGCCAGCACCAAAGGAGGCGGCAGGGGGAACATTCAGTACTTC.

This clone was counted only a few times. This rearrangement joins TRBV10-3 to TRBJ1-2; 9 nucleotides match TRBD1. J lost 3 bases, V lost 8 bases, and 4 bases had no gene match. This CDR3 is built from 13 residues. CDR1 and CDR2 from the germline V gene are ENHRY and SYGVKD. CDR3 sequence: CAIRDREDYGYTF. The CDR3 DNA is TGTGCCATCCGGGACAGGGAGGACTATGGCTACACCTTC.

The genes are TRBV6-4 and TRBJ2-3; D remains ambiguous. The CDR3 sequence is 15 residues long. Trimming stripped 8 bases from V and 0 bases from J, with 15 bases between. The germline CDR1 and CDR2 sequences are MRHNA and SNTAGT. The CDR3 loop is CASSSTWLSTDTQYF. In DNA form, the CDR3 reads TGTGCCAGCTCCTCCACTTGGTTAAGCACAGATACGCAGTATTTT.

The V and J genes are TRBV27 and TRBJ2-5; D tentatively reads TRBD1 or TRBD2 (5 bases each). This CDR3 spans 15 amino acids. Germline CDR1 is MNHEY and CDR2 is SMNVEV (reference sequence). Trimming pared 1 base from V and 1 base from J, leaving 10 bases between. Written as DNA, the CDR3 is TGTGCCAGCAGTTTATATGGGGACCTCCAAGAGACCCAGTACTTC. This encodes CASSLYGDLQETQYF.

In its sample, this clone was seen many times. The junction shows a germline mismatch at one end, possibly a read error. The CDR3 region has the DNA TGCGCCTTCTCTGGAAACACCATATATTTT. Protein: CAFSGNTIYF. This rearrangement joins TRBV7-9 to TRBJ1-3; D uncertain. Germline values: CDR1 SEHNR, CDR2 FQNEAQ (reference sequence). CDR3 length: 10 residues. Complete variable domain (other parts from reference TRBV7-9 and TRBJ1-3): DTGVSQNPRHKITKRGQNVTFRCDPISEHNRLYWYRQTLGQGPEFLTYFQNEAQLEKSRLLSDRFSAERPKGSFSTLEIQRTEQGDSAMYLCAFSGNTIYFGEGSWLTVV.

The chain has TRBV30 and TRBJ1-3; D not resolved. The CDR3 totals 13 residues. In germline, CDR1 is GTSNPN, CDR2 SVGIG (reference sequence). The germline V and J ends were trimmed by 4 bases and 2 bases, with 9 bases remaining between them. CDR3 nucleotide sequence: TGTGCCTGGAAAGGAGGGCCTGGAAACACCATATATTTT. Its protein product is CAWKGGPGNTIYF.

This clone was seen only a few times. Other nucleotide sequences in the sample specify the same CDR3. CDR3 residues: CASSHRAYQETQYF. The CDR3 DNA follows: TGTGCCAGCAGCCACCGGGCGTACCAAGAGACCCAGTACTTC. V is TRBV7-9 and J is TRBJ2-5; the D is unclear. CDR3 size: 14 residues. In germline, CDR1 is SEHNR, CDR2 FQNEAQ (reference sequence). V was shortened by 5 bases and J by 0 bases, with 10 bases between the two germline ends.

The V gene is TRBV7-9, the J gene TRBJ1-2; perhaps TRBD1 as D (5 bases). This CDR3 spans 13 amino acids. CDR1 and CDR2 from the germline V gene are SEHNR and FQNEAQ (reference sequence). V was trimmed by 2 bases and J by 7 bases, leaving 11 bases between them. CDR3 protein: CASSLIGAGGYTF. CDR3 sequence (DNA): TGTGCCAGCAGCTTAATAGGGGCCGGTGGCTACACCTTC. Variable domain in full (rest from reference TRBV7-9 and TRBJ1-2): DTGVSQNPRHKITKRGQNVTFRCDPISEHNRLYWYRQTLGQGPEFLTYFQNEAQLEKSRLLSDRFSAERPKGSFSTLEIQRTEQGDSAMYLCASSLIGAGGYTFGSGTRLTVV.

This clone has a handful of counts. The CDR3 DNA reads TGTGCCAGCAGCGTAGGGGCGCGGGGGGACAGAGAGACCCAGTACTTC. As protein: CASSVGARGDRETQYF. This chain connects TRBV9 to TRBJ2-5; D is perhaps TRBD2 (8 bases). The CDR3 length is 16 residues. Deletions cut 0 bases from V and 4 bases from J, with 16 bases between. Germline CDR1 SGDLS, CDR2 YYNGEE.

This clone was counted a few times. J is TRBJ1-5 and V is TRBV5-1, with 7 positions matching TRBD1. Germline CDR1 and CDR2: SGHRS and YFSETQ. Trimming cost V 5 bases and J 11 bases; bases outside gene matches: 16. The CDR3 spans 15 residues. The CDR3 loop reads CASRSGTDAWLAQHF. The CDR3 nucleotides read TGCGCCAGCAGATCCGGGACAGATGCATGGTTAGCCCAGCATTTT.

The chain carries TRBV30 and TRBJ1-1; 8 bases are shared with TRBD1. The CDR3 has 17 residues. V lost 4 bases to trimming and J lost 7 bases; unmatched junction nucleotides: 20. The germline V gene encodes CDR1 GTSNPN and CDR2 SVGIG (reference sequence). The CDR3 nucleotides read TGTGCCTGGACCCTTCAGCGGGCACCAGGGGGCGCATTTGAAGCTTTCTTT. This sequence encodes CAWTLQRAPGGAFEAFF. Drawing the rest from reference TRBV30 and TRBJ1-1, the complete variable domain is SQTIHQWPATLVQPVGSPLSLECTVEGTSNPNLYWYRQAAGRGLQLLFYSVGIGQISSEVPQNLSASRPQDRQFILSSKKLLLSDSGFYLCAWTLQRAPGGAFEAFFGQGTRLTVV.

The gene calls are TRBV14 and TRBJ1-2, with TRBD1 matching 8 bases. The CDR3 loop spans 17 amino acids. The V gene end was trimmed by 4 bases and the J gene end by 3 bases; junction bases not matched to a gene: 13. Germline V gives CDR1 SGHDN, CDR2 FVKESK. The chain's CDR3 is CASSLRRTGPTDYGYTF. CDR3 in DNA: TGTGCCAGCAGCCTAAGAAGGACAGGGCCAACGGACTATGGCTACACCTTC.

This clone turned up a few times. The chain carries TRBV4-1 and TRBJ2-1; no clear D. The CDR3 loop spans 15 amino acids. Trimming removed 0 bases from V and 9 bases from J, with 15 bases in between. The germline gives CDR1 MGHRA, CDR2 YSYEKL. CDR3 in amino acids: CASSQDGFPFLEQFF. In DNA form, the CDR3 reads TGCGCCAGCAGCCAAGATGGGTTTCCCTTTCTTGAGCAGTTCTTC.